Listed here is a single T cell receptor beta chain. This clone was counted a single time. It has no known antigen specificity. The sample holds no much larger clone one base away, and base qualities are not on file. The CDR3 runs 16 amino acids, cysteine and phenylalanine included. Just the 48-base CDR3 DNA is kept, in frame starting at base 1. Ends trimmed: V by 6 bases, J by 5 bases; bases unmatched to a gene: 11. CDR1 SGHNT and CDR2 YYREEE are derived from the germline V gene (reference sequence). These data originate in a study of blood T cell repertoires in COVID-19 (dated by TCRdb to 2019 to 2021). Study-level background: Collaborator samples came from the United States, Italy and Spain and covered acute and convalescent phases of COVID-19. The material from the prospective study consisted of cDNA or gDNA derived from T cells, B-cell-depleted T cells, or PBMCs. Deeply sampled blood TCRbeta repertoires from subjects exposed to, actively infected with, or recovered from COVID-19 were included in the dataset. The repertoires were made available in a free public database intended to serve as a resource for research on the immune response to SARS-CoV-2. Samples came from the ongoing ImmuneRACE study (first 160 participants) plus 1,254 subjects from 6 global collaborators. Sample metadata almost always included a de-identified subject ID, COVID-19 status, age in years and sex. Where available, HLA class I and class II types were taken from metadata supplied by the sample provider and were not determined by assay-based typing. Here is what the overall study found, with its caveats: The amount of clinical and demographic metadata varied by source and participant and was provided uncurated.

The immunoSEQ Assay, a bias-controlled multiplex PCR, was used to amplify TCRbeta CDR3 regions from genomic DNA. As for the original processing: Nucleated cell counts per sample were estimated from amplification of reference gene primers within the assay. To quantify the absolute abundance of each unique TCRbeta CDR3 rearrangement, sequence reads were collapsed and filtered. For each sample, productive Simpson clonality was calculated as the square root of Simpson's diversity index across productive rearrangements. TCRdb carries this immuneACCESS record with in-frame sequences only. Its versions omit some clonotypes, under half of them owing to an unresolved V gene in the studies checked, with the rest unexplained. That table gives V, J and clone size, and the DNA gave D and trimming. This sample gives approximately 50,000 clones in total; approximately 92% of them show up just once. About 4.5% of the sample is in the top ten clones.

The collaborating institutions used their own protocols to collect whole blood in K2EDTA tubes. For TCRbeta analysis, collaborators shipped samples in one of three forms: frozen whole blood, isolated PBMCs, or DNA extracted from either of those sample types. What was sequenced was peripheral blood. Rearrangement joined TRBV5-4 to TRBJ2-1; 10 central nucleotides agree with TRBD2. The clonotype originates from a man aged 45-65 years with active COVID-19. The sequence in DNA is TGTGCCAGCACCTCTCGCAGGACTAGCGGAAACAATGAGCAGTTCTTC. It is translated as CASTSRRTSGNNEQFF.